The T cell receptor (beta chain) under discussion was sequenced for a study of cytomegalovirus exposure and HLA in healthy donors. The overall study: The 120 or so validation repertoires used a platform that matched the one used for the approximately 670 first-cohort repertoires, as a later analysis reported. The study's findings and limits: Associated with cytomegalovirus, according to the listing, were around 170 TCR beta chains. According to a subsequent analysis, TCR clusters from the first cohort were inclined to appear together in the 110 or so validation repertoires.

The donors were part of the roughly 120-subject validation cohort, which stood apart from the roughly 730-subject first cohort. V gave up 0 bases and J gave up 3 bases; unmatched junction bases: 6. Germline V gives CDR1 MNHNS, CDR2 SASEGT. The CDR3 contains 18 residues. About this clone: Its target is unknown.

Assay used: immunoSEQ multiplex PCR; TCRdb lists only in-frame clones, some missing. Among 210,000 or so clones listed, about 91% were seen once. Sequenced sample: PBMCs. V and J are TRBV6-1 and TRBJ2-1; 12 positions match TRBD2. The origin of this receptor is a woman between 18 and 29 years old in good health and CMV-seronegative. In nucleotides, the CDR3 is TGTGCCAGCAGTGAAGCGCTGGGACTAGCGGGTTTCTACAATGAGCAGTTCTTC. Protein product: CASSEALGLAGFYNEQFF.